This T cell receptor beta chain was captured in a study of cytomegalovirus exposure and HLA in healthy donors. Whole-study context: Prior work identified around 120 million unique TCR beta sequences in some 180 million T cells.

PCR was performed using 60 Vbeta and 13 Jbeta primers. TCRdb keeps only in-frame clones here, not all; method: immunoSEQ multiplex PCR. The repertoire holds around 95,000 clones, with 74% as singletons. Concerning this clone: Its cognate antigen is unknown.

Broader study findings: A later look showed TCR association rates differing by HLA locus, highest for DRB1 and lowest for HLA-C. Reports credit the classifier with highly specific, highly sensitive diagnosis of cytomegalovirus status.

Sequencing was carried out using PBMCs. The TCR comes from a male donor in good health and CMV-seronegative.

The DNA of the CDR3 is TGTGCCAGCAGGCAACAGGGTAGCGGGAGGACTGAAGCTTTCTTT. The encoded protein is CASRQQGSGRTEAFF. The V and J genes are TRBV4-2 and TRBJ1-1; the D gene is possibly TRBD1 (6 bases). V was trimmed by 6 bases and J by 5 bases, leaving 19 bases between them. The CDR3 totals 15 residues. CDR1 and CDR2 (germline): LGHNA, YNFKEQ.